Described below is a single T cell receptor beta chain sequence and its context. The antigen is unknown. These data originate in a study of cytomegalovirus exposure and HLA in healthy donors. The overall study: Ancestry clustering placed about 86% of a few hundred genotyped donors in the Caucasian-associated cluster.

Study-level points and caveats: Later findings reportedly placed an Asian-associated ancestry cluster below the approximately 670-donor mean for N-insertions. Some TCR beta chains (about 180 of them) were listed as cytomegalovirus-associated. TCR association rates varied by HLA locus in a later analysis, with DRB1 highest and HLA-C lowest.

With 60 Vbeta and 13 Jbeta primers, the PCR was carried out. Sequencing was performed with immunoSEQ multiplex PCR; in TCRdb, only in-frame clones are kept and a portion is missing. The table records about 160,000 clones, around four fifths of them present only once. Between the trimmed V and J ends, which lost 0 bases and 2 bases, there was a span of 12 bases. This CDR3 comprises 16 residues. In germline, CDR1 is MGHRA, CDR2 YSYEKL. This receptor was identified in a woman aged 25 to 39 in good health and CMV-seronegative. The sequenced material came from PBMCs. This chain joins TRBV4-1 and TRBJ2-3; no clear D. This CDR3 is CASSQERSPFTDTQYF. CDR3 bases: TGCGCCAGCAGCCAAGAGCGTTCTCCCTTCACAGATACGCAGTATTTT.